One and the same sample provided the 2 T cell receptor beta chains below, sequenced in a study of blood T cell repertoires in COVID-19. Clones were sequenced by immunoSEQ multiplex PCR, and TCRdb holds only the in-frame ones, with some missing. Seen here are some 200,000 clones, 85% to 90% observed once, and the top ten hold 0.7% to 0.9%. Source material: peripheral blood. The receptors were gathered from a woman younger than 30 who had recovered from COVID-19.

The chain combines TRBV30 with TRBJ2-6, with D uncertain. Germline loops: CDR1 GTSNPN, CDR2 SVGIG (reference sequence). The CDR3 has 14 amino acids. V lost 2 bases to trimming and J lost 0 bases, with 5 bases between them. The CDR3 nucleotides are TGTGCCTGGAGTAGAGACTCTGGGGCCAACGTCCTGACTTTC. This sequence encodes CAWSRDSGANVLTF. The variable domain in full, with the rest retrieved from reference TRBV30 and TRBJ2-6, is SQTIHQWPATLVQPVGSPLSLECTVEGTSNPNLYWYRQAAGRGLQLLFYSVGIGQISSEVPQNLSASRPQDRQFILSSKKLLLSDSGFYLCAWSRDSGANVLTFGAGSRLTVL.

This clone was seen more than once but under ten times. The rearrangement links TRBV6-4 to TRBJ2-2, with D tentatively TRBD1 (6 bases). The CDR3 has 14 amino acids. Per the germline V gene, CDR1 is MRHNA and CDR2 is SNTAGT. Trimming removed 5 bases at V and 4 bases at J, with 11 bases between. CDR3 in DNA: TGTGCCAGCAGTTTACAGGGATCCACCGGGGAGCTGTTTTTT. Amino acids: CASSLQGSTGELFF.